Listed here are 15 T cell receptor beta chains from one sample, sequenced in a study of blood T cell repertoires in COVID-19 (dated by TCRdb to about 2020). The library was generated by the immunoSEQ multiplex PCR assay. The clones in this table, taken by TCRdb from immuneACCESS, are in-frame only. Not every clone is retained; where verified, under half of the shortfall comes from an unresolved V gene, and the cause of the rest is unknown. This sample holds 40,000 to 65,000 clones; about 86% were observed only once. 10% to 15% of the sample comes from the top ten. The sequencing sample was made of peripheral blood. These receptors originate from a man aged 70-80 years with active COVID-19.

V is TRBV5-1 and J is TRBJ2-7; D possibly corresponds to TRBD2 (7 bases). V dropped 4 bases and J dropped 6 bases, with 23 bases sitting between them. Germline V CDR1 and CDR2: SGHRS, YFSETQ. The CDR3 totals 16 residues. CDR3 amino acids: CASSEARGGGSGEQYF. The CDR3, as DNA: TGCGCCAGCAGCGAAGCAAGGGGAGGGGGAAGTGGCGAGCAGTACTTC. Together with reference TRBV5-1 and TRBJ2-7, the CDR3 gives the full variable domain: KAGVTQTPRYLIKTRGQQVTLSCSPISGHRSVSWYQQTPGQGLQFLFEYFSETQRNKGNFPGRFSGRQFSNSRSEMNVSTLELGDSALYLCASSEARGGGSGEQYFGPGTRLTVT.

This clone was picked up a small number of times. This rearrangement joins TRBV6-6 to TRBJ1-1; D call uncertain. V lost 2 bases and J 4 bases, leaving 8 bases between the germline ends. Per the germline V gene, CDR1 is MNHNY and CDR2 is SVGAGI (reference sequence). This CDR3 is 13 amino acids long. CDR3: CASSYRGGTEAFF. The DNA of the CDR3 is TGTGCCAGCAGTTACCGAGGTGGCACTGAAGCTTTCTTT.

The V call is TRBV6-1, the J call TRBJ1-2, with D uncertain. Trimming left V 2 bases short and J 8 bases short, with 12 bases between. Germline-derived CDR1 and CDR2 are MNHNS and SASEGT. This CDR3 region has 13 residues. This chain's CDR3 is CASSELGVRGYTF. The CDR3 coding sequence is TGTGCCAGCAGTGAACTCGGGGTACGGGGCTACACCTTC.

V is TRBV5-6 and J is TRBJ1-3; D may be TRBD1 (6 bases). The V end lost 4 bases, the J end lost 2 bases, and 13 bases lay between the germline ends. CDR3 length: 15 residues. The germline gives CDR1 SGHDT, CDR2 YYEEEE. In DNA, the CDR3 is TGTGCCAGCAGCCCCGCAGGGGCGGCTGGAAACACCATATATTTT. It specifies CASSPAGAAGNTIYF.

The chain couples TRBV19 to TRBJ2-3; TRBD1 matches at 9 bases. Germline V gives CDR1 LNHDA, CDR2 SQIVND (reference sequence). The length of the CDR3 is 14 residues. V shed 4 bases, J shed 8 bases, and the junction held 7 bases outside the gene matches. As DNA, the CDR3 is TGTGCCAGTAGTACCACAGGGGGCGGGGGTACGCAGTATTTT. It codes for CASSTTGGGGTQYF.

The chain couples TRBV6-5 to TRBJ1-1; D may be TRBD1 (5 bases). The CDR3 runs 15 residues. CDR1 and CDR2 (germline): MNHEY, SVGAGI. Trimming stripped 0 bases from V and 5 bases from J, with 13 bases between. For the CDR3, the DNA is TGTGCCAGCAGTTACTCTCCGGGCGGGGGTACTGAAGCTTTCTTT. This gives the protein CASSYSPGGGTEAFF.

This clone was observed a few times. CDR3 bases: TGCGCCAGCAGCCCTGGGGGGAGGGATGCCGACGAGCAGTACTTC. Translating gives CASSPGGRDADEQYF. The chain combines TRBV4-3 with TRBJ2-7, with 7 bases that match TRBD2. V was clipped by 4 bases and J by 5 bases; unmatched bases: 11. CDR1 and CDR2 from the germline V gene are LGHNA and YSLEER. This CDR3 region has 15 residues.

The rearrangement links TRBV12-3 or TRBV12-4 to TRBJ1-5, with TRBD1 matching over 7 bases. The CDR3 is 13 residues long. Trimming cost V 6 bases and J 5 bases; bases outside gene matches: 4. CDR3 sequence reads: CASRDQGDQPQHF. The CDR3 DNA sequence: TGTGCCAGCAGGGATCAGGGGGATCAGCCCCAGCATTTT.

The genes are TRBV19 and TRBJ2-7; D perhaps matches TRBD2 (6 bases). This CDR3 is built from 14 residues. Between the trimmed V and J ends, which lost 8 bases and 5 bases, there was a span of 19 bases. The germline V gene has CDR1 LNHDA and CDR2 SQIVND (reference sequence). CDR3 sequence reads: CASANWGRSHEQYF. In DNA, the CDR3 is TGTGCCAGTGCCAATTGGGGGAGGAGCCACGAGCAGTACTTC.

This clone was found once. V is TRBV6-5 and J is TRBJ1-3, with a tentative D call TRBD1 (5 bases). Trimming cost V 1 base and J 1 base, with 5 bases left between them. Germline CDR1 reads MNHEY; CDR2 reads SVGAGI. The CDR3 covers 14 residues. CDR3 sequence reads: CASSYYRSGNTIYF. CDR3 DNA sequence: TGTGCCAGCAGTTACTACAGGTCTGGAAACACCATATATTTT.

The chain carries TRBV7-9 and TRBJ2-4, with 8 bases lining up with TRBD2. The CDR3 totals 15 residues. The ends lost 5 bases at V and 8 bases at J; junction bases unmatched: 11. Germline values: CDR1 SEHNR, CDR2 FQNEAQ (reference sequence). CDR3 residues: CASSTSGGIVDIQYF. DNA of the CDR3: TGTGCCAGCAGCACCAGCGGGGGAATAGTTGACATTCAGTACTTC.

The CDR3 nucleotides are TGTGCCAGCAGCTTCCCGCCTGGGGCAGGGACTAATGAAAAACTGTTTTTT. Protein product: CASSFPPGAGTNEKLFF. The chain employs TRBV7-2 and TRBJ1-4; D may be TRBD1 (5 bases). With 3 bases removed from V and 2 bases from J, the gap between germline ends came to 16 bases. CDR3 size: 17 residues. Germline CDR1 reads SGHTA; CDR2 reads FQGNSA. The full variable domain, rest sourced from reference TRBV7-2 and TRBJ1-4, is GAGVSQSPSNKVTEKGKDVELRCDPISGHTALYWYRQSLGQGLEFLIYFQGNSAPDKSGLPSDRFSAERTGGSVSTLTIQRTQQEDSAVYLCASSFPPGAGTNEKLFFGSGTQLSVL.

V gene TRBV6-5 combines with J gene TRBJ2-7, with D maybe TRBD1 (5 bases). The CDR3 extends over 15 amino acids. The V end was cut by 6 bases, the J end by 4 bases, with 19 bases between. Germline CDR1 reads MNHEY; CDR2 reads SVGAGI. CDR3 loop: CASRQKPDTGYEQYF. DNA for the CDR3: TGTGCCAGCAGACAAAAACCGGACACCGGATACGAGCAGTACTTC.

CDR3: CATSSQGDRSREQYF. In DNA, the CDR3 is TGTGCCACCAGCAGCCAGGGGGACAGGTCTAGGGAGCAGTACTTC. The V call is TRBV15, the J call TRBJ2-7; 8 bases align to TRBD1. The CDR3 length is 15 residues. CDR1 is LNHNV and CDR2 is YYDKDF in the germline V gene (reference sequence). The V gene end was trimmed by 3 bases and the J gene end by 7 bases; junction bases not matched to a gene: 11.

The sample holds a few counts of this clone. This chain links TRBV3-1 (or the pseudogene TRBV3-2) with TRBJ2-7; TRBD1 matches 7 bases. This CDR3 contains 14 residues. With V trimmed by 1 base and J by 3 bases, 3 bases remained unmatched. Germline V lookup: CDR1 LGHDT, CDR2 YNNKEL (reference sequence). For the CDR3, the DNA is TGTGCCAGCAGCCAAGGTTACAGGGGCTACGAGCAGTACTTC. Translated: CASSQGYRGYEQYF.